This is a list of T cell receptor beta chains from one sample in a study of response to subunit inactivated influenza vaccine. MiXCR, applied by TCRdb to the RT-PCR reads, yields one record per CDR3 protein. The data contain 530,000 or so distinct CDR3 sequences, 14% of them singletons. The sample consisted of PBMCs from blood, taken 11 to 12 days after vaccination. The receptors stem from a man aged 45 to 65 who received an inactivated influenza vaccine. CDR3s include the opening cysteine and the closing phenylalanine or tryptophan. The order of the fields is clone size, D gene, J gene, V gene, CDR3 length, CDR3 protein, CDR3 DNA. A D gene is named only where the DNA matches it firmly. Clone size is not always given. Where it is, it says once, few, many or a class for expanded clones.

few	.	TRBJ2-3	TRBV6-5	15	CASSYGGISTDTQYF	TGTGCCAGCAGTTACGGCGGGATTAGCACAGATACGCAGTATTTT
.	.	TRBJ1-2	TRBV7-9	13	CTSSLDSYYGYTF	TGTACCAGCAGCTTAGACAGCTACTATGGCTACACCTTC
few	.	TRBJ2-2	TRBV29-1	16	CSVELRSSANTGELFF	TGCAGCGTTGAACTCCGGTCTAGCGCGAACACCGGGGAGCTGTTTTTT
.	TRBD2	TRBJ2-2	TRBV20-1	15	CSAPWTSGGTGELFF	TGCAGTGCTCCATGGACTAGCGGGGGCACCGGGGAGCTGTTTTTT
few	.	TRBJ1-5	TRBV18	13	CASSPAQRQPQHF	TGTGCCAGCTCACCGGCCCAGAGGCAGCCCCAGCATTTT
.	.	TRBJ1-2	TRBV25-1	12	CASSDSGSGYTF	TGTGCCAGCAGTGATTCGGGCTCCGGCTACACCTTC
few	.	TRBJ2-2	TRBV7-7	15	CASSLEPSSTGELFF	TGTGCCAGCAGCTTAGAGCCGTCCTCCACCGGGGAGCTGTTTTTT
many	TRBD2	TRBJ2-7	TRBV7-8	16	CASSPRLAGNHYEQYF	TGTGCCAGCAGCCCGCGACTAGCGGGGAACCACTACGAGCAGTACTTC
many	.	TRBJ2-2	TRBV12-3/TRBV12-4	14	CASSDVSFTGELFF	TGTGCCAGCAGTGATGTTTCGTTCACCGGGGAGCTGTTTTTT
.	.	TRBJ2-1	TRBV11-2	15	CASSFDQGLYNEQFF	TGTGCCAGCAGCTTTGACCAGGGACTGTACAATGAGCAGTTCTTC
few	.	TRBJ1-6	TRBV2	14	CASTTTDYNSPLHF	TGTGCCAGCACCACGACAGACTATAATTCACCCCTCCACTTT
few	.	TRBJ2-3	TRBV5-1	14	CASSRDLSTDTQYF	TGCGCCAGCAGCCGAGACCTTAGCACAGATACGCAGTATTTT
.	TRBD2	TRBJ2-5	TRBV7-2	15	CASSLVGGAPETQYF	TGTGCCAGCAGCTTAGTCGGGGGGGCCCCAGAGACCCAGTACTTC